These 2 T cell receptor beta chains originate from one sample sequenced in a study of control samples from healthy donors and cancer patients. Produced via immunoSEQ multiplex PCR; TCRdb's table is partial and in-frame only. The repertoire holds roughly 450,000 clones, with 80% to 95% as singletons. Sequenced input: PBMCs. The receptors come from a middle-aged man with head and neck cancer.

This rearrangement joins TRBV5-8 to TRBJ2-7; D is unclear. This CDR3 has 14 residues. Germline V gene sequence: CDR1 SGHTS, CDR2 YDEGEE. Trimming pared 1 base from V and 3 bases from J, leaving 11 bases between. CDR3 DNA: TGTGCCAGCAGCTTGAATGGCGGCAGCTACGAGCAGTACTTC. This sequence encodes CASSLNGGSYEQYF.

V and J are TRBV2 and TRBJ1-2, with 10 bases fitting TRBD1. This CDR3 is built from 16 residues. Trimming cost V 6 bases and J 7 bases; bases outside gene matches: 14. CDR1 is SNHLY and CDR2 is FYNNEI in the germline V gene. The DNA of the CDR3 is TGTGCCAGCAGGGCGTATATGCCGGGACAGGGGTTTGGCTACACCTTC. Encoded protein: CASRAYMPGQGFGYTF.